This TCR beta chain was sequenced in a study of blood T cell repertoires in COVID-19. About the research overall: From T cells, B-cell-depleted T cells, or PBMCs came the material, which was cDNA or gDNA.

Assay used: immunoSEQ multiplex PCR; TCRdb lists only in-frame clones, some missing. The sample has 110,000 or so clones, about 88% seen once; the top ten hold 6.5% to 10%. This clone appeared once. The sample comprised peripheral blood. The origin of this receptor is a woman in her 70s who had recovered from COVID-19.

In DNA form, the CDR3 reads TGTGCCAGCAGCTTGCTTCTAGCGGGGGGTGGCGAGCAGTACTTC. Protein product: CASSLLLAGGGEQYF. The rearrangement joins TRBV5-5 to TRBJ2-7; 11 bases match TRBD2. Germline V lookup: CDR1 SGHKS, CDR2 YYEKEE (reference sequence). V shed 1 base and J 6 bases; nucleotides not matched to a gene: 6. The CDR3 sequence is 15 residues long.